The 25 T cell receptor beta chains presented below share a single source sample, sequenced in a study of tumor and adjacent non-tumor tissue in lung cancer. The template was RNA from unsorted bulk tissue. The normal lung tissue was taken more than 3 cm from the tumor edge. The library came from three nested PCR rounds adapted from ARM-PCR protocols. Each CDR3 protein is one row after TCRdb ran MiXCR on the multiplex PCR reads. This sample yields roughly 75,000 distinct CDR3 sequences, of which nearly 70% are seen a single time; 28% belongs to the top ten. Sequences were obtained from distant non-tumor lung tissue. The receptor set was obtained from a woman aged 50 to 60 with non-small cell lung cancer.

About this clonotype: This may arise from a read error, as a much more abundant clone is one base away. The J gene is TRBJ2-1, the V gene TRBV12-3 or TRBV12-4; no clear D. The length of the CDR3 is 15 residues. V lost 5 bases, J lost 4 bases, and 15 bases lay in between. DNA for the CDR3: TGTGCCAGCAGTCACACCCTGACGAAGTACAATGAGCAGTTCTTC. This translates into CASSHTLTKYNEQFF.

The rearrangement links TRBV6-1 to TRBJ2-7, with a weak D call TRBD1 (5 bases). The CDR3 has 13 residues. The V end lost 6 bases, the J end lost 3 bases, and 12 bases lay between the germline ends. Germline V CDR1 and CDR2: MNHNS, SASEGT. CDR3 sequence (DNA): TGTGCCAGCAGCAGGGTCTCGAACTACGAGCAGTACTTC. Translation gives CASSRVSNYEQYF.

This clonotype was seen ten or more times. This rearrangement joins TRBV6-1 to TRBJ2-1, with D possibly matching TRBD2 (6 bases). Germline CDR1 is MNHNS and CDR2 is SASEGT. This CDR3 comprises 14 residues. The V end lost 1 base, the J end lost 10 bases, and 14 bases lay between the germline ends. The CDR3 nucleotides read TGTGCCAGCAGTGAAGGATTTTGGGCGGGGGAGCAGTTCTTC. It translates to CASSEGFWAGEQFF.

Points on this clonotype: No conserved phenylalanine or tryptophan ends this CDR3, so it is likely a read error. V usage is TRBV6-2 or TRBV6-3 and J usage is TRBJ1-2, with 9 bases fitting TRBD1. Germline V gene data show CDR1 as MNHEY and CDR2 as SVGEGT. V lost 6 bases and J lost 6; bases outside the gene matches: 8. The CDR3 length is 14 residues. The CDR3 loop is CASSRGQGRDGYTL. DNA for the CDR3: TGTGCCAGCAGCCGCGGACAGGGGAGGGATGGCTACACCCTC.

As for this clonotype: At one end, the junction sequence differs from germline, possibly due to a read error. The chain uses TRBV12-3 or TRBV12-4 and TRBJ2-5; 15 positions match TRBD2. The CDR3 totals 20 residues. CDR3 nucleotides: TGTGCCAGCGGTTTTCGTGACCCAGGGACTAGCGGGAGGATACGAGGGACCCAGTACTTC. The encoded protein is CASGFRDPGTSGRIRGTQYF.

V usage is TRBV20-1 and J usage is TRBJ2-3; 10 bases line up with TRBD2. In germline, CDR1 is DFQATT, CDR2 SNEGSKA (reference sequence). This CDR3 contains 15 residues. CDR3 amino acids: CNASSRLAGVDTQYF. The CDR3 DNA is TGCAATGCCTCATCCCGCCTAGCGGGAGTAGATACGCAGTATTTT.

In the case of this clonotype: One end of the junction fails to match germline, which may point to a read error. This rearrangement joins TRBV20-1 to TRBJ2-7; the D gene is possibly TRBD1 (6 bases). The germline V gene encodes CDR1 DFQATT and CDR2 SNEGSKA (reference sequence). This CDR3 has 14 amino acids. In nucleotides, the CDR3 is TGCAGTGCAACCATGCAGGACAGCTCCTATGAGCAGTACTTC. It translates to CSATMQDSSYEQYF.

This clonotype appeared a single time. The CDR3 DNA reads TGTGCCAGCAGTGTAAGAGTGAACCTCCCCTACAATGAGCAGTTCTTC. Encoded protein: CASSVRVNLPYNEQFF. The rearrangement links TRBV11-2 to TRBJ2-1; no definite D call. This CDR3 comprises 16 residues. The V gene's germline CDR1 is SGHAT and CDR2 FQNNGV. Trimming left V 6 bases short and J 2 bases short, with 17 bases between.

Comment on this clonotype: With a much larger clone just one base away, this may be a read error. The V call is TRBV20-1, the J call TRBJ2-7; TRBD2 agrees at 13 bases. The CDR3 totals 18 residues. CDR1 and CDR2 from the germline V gene are DFQATT and SNEGSKA (reference sequence). CDR3 loop: CSVRDGGGGTSGIYEQYF. The CDR3 DNA sequence: TGCAGTGTTAGAGATGGGGGGGGAGGGACTAGCGGGATCTACGAGCAGTACTTC.

In its sample, this clonotype was seen many times. This sequence joins TRBV11-3 and TRBJ2-1, with D perhaps TRBD2 (5 bases). Germline CDR1 SGHNT, CDR2 YENEEA. V was clipped by 1 base and J by 9 bases, with 10 bases between them. This CDR3 is built from 13 residues. CDR3 DNA sequence: TGTGCCAGCAGCTTAGTGGGAGCCCGTGAGCAGTTCTTC. It yields the protein CASSLVGAREQFF.

In this sample, this clonotype turned up a few times. Sequence at one end of the junction differs from germline and may be a read error. The rearrangement uses TRBV29-1 and TRBJ1-2; D unclear. This CDR3 region has 11 residues. CDR1 and CDR2 (germline): SQVTM, ANQGSEA. CDR3 sequence: CNVLTVDGYTF. In nucleotides, the CDR3 is TGCAACGTTCTCACAGTGGATGGCTACACCTTC.

About this clonotype: At one end, the junction sequence differs from germline, possibly due to a read error. The genes are TRBV11-2 and TRBJ2-5, with D possibly being TRBD1 or TRBD2 (6 bases each). The CDR3 runs to 15 residues. Germline CDR1 is SGHAT and CDR2 is FQNNGV. The CDR3 sequence is CVSSLDLGGGETQYF. CDR3 coding DNA: TGTGTCAGCAGCTTAGATCTGGGGGGCGGAGAGACCCAGTACTTC.

This chain uses TRBV20-1 with TRBJ2-7, with a tentative D call TRBD1 (5 bases). With 3 bases removed from V and 5 bases from J, the gap between germline ends came to 17 bases. Germline CDR1 DFQATT, CDR2 SNEGSKA (reference sequence). The CDR3 covers 14 residues. CDR3 nucleotide sequence: TGCAGTGCTAGTAGTGAGAGAACAGGCAACGAGCAGTACTTC. Protein: CSASSERTGNEQYF.

The chain employs TRBV29-1 and TRBJ2-1, with a weak D call TRBD1 (5 bases). The germline gives CDR1 SQVTM, CDR2 ANQGSEA. This CDR3 is 15 amino acids long. CDR3 nucleotides: TGCACAGTTGCACCCGTGCGGACATTAGGCAATGAGCAGTTCTTC. The encoded protein is CTVAPVRTLGNEQFF.

To note about this clonotype: The junction differs from germline at one of its ends, possibly a read error. J is TRBJ2-5 and V is TRBV20-1; no clear D. The CDR3 extends over 14 amino acids. Germline V lookup: CDR1 DFQATT, CDR2 SNEGSKA (reference sequence). The CDR3 nucleotides read TGCTGTGCTAGAGAAGCGACAAGTCAAGAGACCCAGTACTTC. Encoded protein: CCAREATSQETQYF.

The chain links TRBV6-5 to TRBJ2-1, with TRBD2 matching over 10 bases. With 7 bases clipped from V and 0 bases from J, the junction kept 9 bases outside the gene matches. The CDR3 extends over 17 amino acids. Germline assignment: CDR1 MNHEY and CDR2 SVGAGI. The CDR3 DNA reads as TGTGCCAGCACTTCAACTAGCGGGAAGAGCTCCTACAATGAGCAGTTCTTC. It translates to CASTSTSGKSSYNEQFF.

J is TRBJ2-1 and V is TRBV20-1; a possible D gene is TRBD2 (5 bases). Germline V CDR1 and CDR2: DFQATT, SNEGSKA (reference sequence). This CDR3 region has 14 residues. In DNA, the CDR3 is TGCAGAGTCCTTCCTAGCAGAAGCTACAATGAGCAGTTCTTC. Protein sequence: CRVLPSRSYNEQFF.

This clonotype is judged medium-sized. This chain connects TRBV11-2 to TRBJ2-7, with 7 bases fitting TRBD2. This CDR3 contains 13 residues. Germline V gives CDR1 SGHAT, CDR2 FQNNGV. V was clipped by 1 base and J by 3 bases; unmatched bases: 0. Here the CDR3 reads CASSLASGYEQYF. CDR3 bases: TGTGCCAGCAGCTTAGCTAGCGGCTACGAGCAGTACTTC.

Remarks on this clonotype: Relative to the germline gene, one junction end is altered; a read error may explain this. The chain has TRBV11-2 and TRBJ2-3; D is possibly TRBD1 (5 bases). CDR3 size: 15 residues. Germline-derived CDR1 and CDR2 are SGHAT and FQNNGV. The CDR3 region is CASSLVDRNTNTQYF. CDR3 coding DNA: TGTGCCAGCAGCTTAGTCGACAGAAACACAAATACGCAGTATTTT.

In the case of this clonotype: Given a much more abundant clone one base away, this may be a read error. The chain recombines TRBV12-3 or TRBV12-4 with TRBJ1-6; 7 nucleotides agree with TRBD1. The CDR3 has 15 residues. The DNA for the CDR3 is TGTGCCGGCAGCTCGGGAGGGGGCGCAAATTCACCCCTCCACTTT. It is translated as CAGSSGGGANSPLHF.

To note about this clonotype: This sequence may be a read error, since a much larger clone differs from it by one base. J is TRBJ2-1 and V is TRBV20-1, with D tentatively TRBD2 (5 bases). Trimming took off 5 bases at V and 5 bases at J, with 19 bases between the two ends. The CDR3 length is 15 residues. Germline lookup yields CDR1 DFQATT and CDR2 SNEGSKA (reference sequence). The CDR3 protein is CSAGVQTIQNNEQFF. CDR3 bases: TGCAGTGCTGGAGTACAGACTATCCAAAACAATGAGCAGTTCTTC.

This clonotype was seen a few times. The chain links TRBV28 to TRBJ1-4, with unresolved D. The CDR3 has 17 amino acids. Germline lookup yields CDR1 MDHEN and CDR2 SYDVKM. The V and J ends lost 6 bases and 7 bases respectively, with 24 bases between them. As DNA, the CDR3 is TGTGCCAGCAGCACCGCTCACATCCGGGAGGAAAGTGAAAAACTGTTTTTT. The encoded protein is CASSTAHIREESEKLFF. Complete variable domain (other parts from reference TRBV28 and TRBJ1-4): DVKVTQSSRYLVKRTGEKVFLECVQDMDHENMFWYRQDPGLGLRLIYFSYDVKMKEKGDIPEGYSVSREKKERFSLILESASTNQTSMYLCASSTAHIREESEKLFFGSGTQLSVL.

V usage is TRBV4-3 and J usage is TRBJ2-5; D is perhaps TRBD2 (6 bases). The CDR3 loop spans 16 amino acids. The germline V gene encodes CDR1 LGHNA and CDR2 YSLEER. V was cut by 3 bases and J by 6 bases, with 20 bases left in between. The CDR3 nucleotides are TGCGCCAGCAGCCAGGAAGCTACCGGGGGAAGAAAGACCCAGTACTTC. This translates into CASSQEATGGRKTQYF.

With respect to this clonotype: At one of its ends the junction is not consistent with the germline gene, which may arise from a read error. The chain carries TRBV6-5 and TRBJ1-2; D ambiguous. Germline CDR1 MNHEY, CDR2 SVGAGI. The CDR3 is 15 residues long. The CDR3 DNA reads as TGTGCCGGCAGTGAGTCCTTAGCGGCATACTATGGCTACACCTTC. Translated, it gives CAGSESLAAYYGYTF.

Only a few counts were recorded for this clonotype. One end of the junction varies from germline; a read error may be responsible. This chain uses TRBV20-1 with TRBJ2-5, with 8 bases lining up with TRBD2. Germline V CDR1 and CDR2: DFQATT, SNEGSKA (reference sequence). The length of the CDR3 is 11 residues. CDR3 amino acids: CSAEGRGAQYF. The CDR3 region has the DNA TGCAGTGCTGAGGGGCGGGGGGCCCAGTATTTC.